These 28 T cell receptor beta chains share one sample of origin, sequenced in a study of molecular identifiers for immune sequencing clone quantification. Using its own MiXCR run on the PCR reads, TCRdb lists one record per CDR3 protein. The table has about 630,000 distinct CDR3 sequences, roughly 23% seen once. Source material: naive CD8+ T cells from blood, with Jurkat cell RNA spiked in. Subset in this sample: FACS-sorted CD8+CD4-CCR7+CD45RA+ naive T cells. These receptors were obtained from a human donor in good health. Some libraries in this study had Jurkat cell RNA spiked in.

This clonotype appeared many times. The CDR3 nucleotides are TGCGCCAGCAGCCAGAGGGACGGGGAACAAGAGACCCAGTACTTC. This translates into CASSQRDGEQETQYF. The chain joins TRBV4-3 to TRBJ2-5; D is tentatively TRBD1 or TRBD2 (5 bases each). The V end was cut by 3 bases, the J end by 2 bases, with 13 bases between. This CDR3 has 15 residues. CDR1 and CDR2 (germline): LGHNA, YSLEER.

In regard to this clonotype: This sequence may be a read error, since a much larger clone differs from it by one base. V usage is TRBV13 and J usage is TRBJ2-5; D gene ambiguous. V lost 6 bases and J lost 3, with 11 bases in between. There are 13 residues in the CDR3. From germline, CDR1 is PRHDT and CDR2 FYEKMQ (reference sequence). This CDR3 is CASRSREKETQYF. The DNA of the CDR3 is TGTGCCAGCAGATCCCGAGAAAAAGAGACCCAGTACTTC.

This clonotype was seen many times. The rearrangement joins TRBV29-1 to TRBJ1-1; no definite D call. Per germline, CDR1 SQVTM and CDR2 ANQGSEA. This CDR3 region has 15 residues. The V end was cut by 2 bases, the J end by 3 bases, with 16 bases between. The CDR3 protein is CSVEIRPEQYTEAFF. In DNA, the CDR3 is TGCAGCGTTGAAATTAGGCCGGAGCAATACACTGAAGCTTTCTTT.

This clonotype was observed a handful of times. The chain carries TRBV4-1 and TRBJ2-1; 12 bases are shared with TRBD1. V was clipped by 0 bases and J by 7 bases; unmatched bases: 10. The CDR3 is 18 amino acids. Germline CDR1 reads MGHRA; CDR2 reads YSYEKL. The CDR3 reads CASSQDRDRGLLVNEQFF. CDR3 bases: TGCGCCAGCAGCCAAGACCGGGACAGGGGGCTACTAGTAAATGAGCAGTTCTTC.

The chain uses TRBV30 and TRBJ2-7; 10 bases are shared with TRBD2. The trim removed 2 bases at V and 2 bases at J, leaving 6 bases unmatched. Germline V gene sequence: CDR1 GTSNPN, CDR2 SVGIG (reference sequence). This CDR3 has 15 residues. CDR3 amino acids: CAWSPGTSEAYEQYF. In DNA, the CDR3 is TGTGCCTGGAGTCCCGGGACTAGCGAGGCCTACGAGCAGTACTTC. Complete variable domain (other parts from reference TRBV30 and TRBJ2-7): SQTIHQWPATLVQPVGSPLSLECTVEGTSNPNLYWYRQAAGRGLQLLFYSVGIGQISSEVPQNLSASRPQDRQFILSSKKLLLSDSGFYLCAWSPGTSEAYEQYFGPGTRLTVT.

In its sample, this clonotype was seen many times. The gene calls are TRBV28 and TRBJ2-5; D may correspond to TRBD1 or TRBD2 (5 bases each). The CDR3 covers 15 residues. V lost 5 bases to trimming and J lost 1 base, with 14 bases between them. CDR1 MDHEN and CDR2 SYDVKM come from the germline V gene. The CDR3 loop is CASSPRGGSQETQYF. Here the CDR3 DNA reads TGTGCCAGCAGTCCCCGTGGGGGAAGCCAAGAGACCCAGTACTTC.

As to this clonotype: This sequence may be a read error, since a much larger clone differs from it by one base. The chain uses TRBV6-5 and TRBJ2-1; the D gene is possibly TRBD2 (5 bases). Germline CDR1 is MNHEY and CDR2 is SVGAGI. The ends were cut back, 4 bases at V and 6 bases at J, with 10 bases in the middle. This CDR3 contains 13 residues. The CDR3 DNA reads as TGTGCCAGCAGTTCGGGGAGCGCCAATGAGCAGTTCTTC. Encoded protein: CASSSGSANEQFF.

The V gene is TRBV27, the J gene TRBJ2-1; the D gene could be TRBD1 or TRBD2 (5 bases each). Trimming shortened V by 5 bases and J by 2 bases, and 10 bases separated the two germline ends. Germline V CDR1 and CDR2: MNHEY, SMNVEV (reference sequence). This CDR3 has 14 residues. The CDR3: CASSETGPYNEQFF. The CDR3 nucleotides read TGTGCCAGCAGTGAGACGGGGCCCTACAATGAGCAGTTCTTC.

This clonotype has a handful of counts. The chain recombines TRBV4-1 with TRBJ2-4, with TRBD1 as a possible D gene (6 bases). The V and J ends lost 1 base and 0 bases respectively, with 7 bases between them. Germline V gene data show CDR1 as MGHRA and CDR2 as YSYEKL. This CDR3 region has 15 residues. CDR3 coding DNA: TGCGCCAGCAGCCAAGGGACAGTAGCCAAAAACATTCAGTACTTC. Protein product: CASSQGTVAKNIQYF.

This clonotype was counted a few times. The chain carries TRBV7-9 and TRBJ2-7; a possible D gene is TRBD2 (5 bases). CDR1 and CDR2 (germline): SEHNR, FQNEAQ (reference sequence). The V gene lost 1 base and the J gene lost 5 bases, with 6 bases spanning the gap. The CDR3 runs to 12 residues. The CDR3 is CASSLGENEQYF. CDR3 DNA: TGTGCCAGCAGCTTAGGGGAGAACGAGCAGTACTTC.

A word on this clonotype: This may be a read error, as it is one base from a much larger clone. The chain combines TRBV5-6 with TRBJ2-7, with 14 nucleotides matching TRBD2. Trimming took 7 bases from V and 5 from J; bases not matched to a gene: 8. Germline V gives CDR1 SGHDT, CDR2 YYEEEE. The CDR3 has 15 amino acids. This CDR3 reads CASGPGTSGGHEQYF. The CDR3 nucleotides read TGTGCCAGCGGCCCAGGGACTAGCGGGGGCCACGAGCAGTACTTC.

V gene TRBV2 combines with J gene TRBJ1-1, with D tentatively TRBD1 (6 bases). The V gene's germline CDR1 is SNHLY and CDR2 FYNNEI. The V and J ends lost 7 bases and 1 base respectively, with 22 bases between them. There are 17 residues in the CDR3. The CDR3 spells CASTPALGGVRNTEAFF. DNA for the CDR3: TGTGCCAGCACTCCCGCGCTGGGGGGCGTTAGGAACACTGAAGCTTTCTTT. The variable domain in full, with the rest retrieved from reference TRBV2 and TRBJ1-1, is EPEVTQTPSHQVTQMGQEVILRCVPISNHLYFYWYRQILGQKVEFLVSFYNNEISEKSEIFDDQFSVERPDGSNFTLKIRSTKLEDSAMYFCASTPALGGVRNTEAFFGQGTRLTVV.

The genes are TRBV30 and TRBJ2-7; no clear D gene. V lost 3 bases to trimming and J lost 6 bases, with 18 bases between them. This CDR3 spans 14 amino acids. Germline-derived CDR1 and CDR2 are GTSNPN and SVGIG (reference sequence). The CDR3 spells CAWSARASAVEQYF. The DNA of the CDR3 is TGTGCCTGGAGCGCACGGGCCAGCGCGGTCGAGCAGTACTTC.

This clonotype has more than one count but fewer than ten. The rearrangement joins TRBV13 to TRBJ2-5; D unclear. The CDR3 has 14 residues. With 6 bases removed from V and 5 bases from J, the gap between germline ends came to 16 bases. In germline, CDR1 is PRHDT, CDR2 FYEKMQ (reference sequence). The CDR3 bases are TGTGCCAGCAGTCCTATTACGGGCAGGGAGACCCAGTACTTC. The encoded protein is CASSPITGRETQYF.

Worth noting for this clonotype: It is likely a read error, because the conserved phenylalanine at the end of the CDR3 is missing. This chain uses TRBV7-9 with TRBJ2-5, with 7 bases fitting TRBD1. Looked up from germline, CDR1 is SEHNR and CDR2 is FQNEAQ (reference sequence). The CDR3 is 14 residues long. With V trimmed by 5 bases and J by 0 bases, 3 bases remained unmatched. CDR3 sequence: CASSLDRYQETQYS. CDR3 nucleotide sequence: TGTGCCAGCAGCCTGGACAGGTACCAAGAGACCCAGTACTCC.

V is TRBV4-1 and J is TRBJ1-6; D is ambiguous. Looked up from germline, CDR1 is MGHRA and CDR2 is YSYEKL. CDR3 size: 17 residues. V gave up 0 bases and J gave up 9 bases, with 18 bases separating them. CDR3 in amino acids: CASSQDWGKEEGSPLHF. The CDR3 DNA sequence: TGCGCCAGCAGCCAAGACTGGGGAAAGGAGGAGGGTTCACCCCTCCACTTT.

V usage is TRBV12-3 or TRBV12-4 and J usage is TRBJ2-3; either TRBD1 or TRBD2 may supply D (6 bases each). V was shortened by 7 bases and J by 2 bases, with 13 bases between the two germline ends. The CDR3 has 14 amino acids. The DNA for the CDR3 is TGTGCCAGCACGCGGGACACTGACACAGATACGCAGTATTTT. Protein sequence: CASTRDTDTDTQYF.

The chain employs TRBV6-2 or TRBV6-3 and TRBJ2-2, with D perhaps matching TRBD2 (6 bases). V dropped 6 bases and J dropped 8 bases, with 10 bases sitting between them. This CDR3 has 12 residues. CDR1 and CDR2 (germline): MNHEY, SVGEGT. The CDR3 bases are TGTGCCAGCAGGATGAGCGGGGGGGAGCTGTTTTTT. As protein: CASRMSGGELFF.

Ten or more counts support this clonotype. The CDR3 nucleotides read TGTGCCAGCAGCTTTAGGACCTACAATGAGCAGTTCTTC. As protein: CASSFRTYNEQFF. The chain uses TRBV5-6 and TRBJ2-1; unclear D gene. This CDR3 comprises 13 residues. Trimming took off 2 bases at V and 2 bases at J, with 5 bases between the two ends. The germline CDR1 and CDR2 sequences are SGHDT and YYEEEE.

A remark on this clonotype: At one of its ends the junction is not consistent with the germline gene, which may arise from a read error. This chain's CDR3 is CVSSLGGVSTDTQYF. The CDR3 bases are TGCGTCAGCAGCTTGGGGGGGGTATCCACAGATACGCAGTATTTT. V and J are TRBV5-1 and TRBJ2-3; 7 bases line up with TRBD2. The CDR3 is made up of 15 amino acids. Per germline, CDR1 SGHRS and CDR2 YFSETQ.

The V and J genes are TRBV27 and TRBJ2-3; D ambiguous. In germline, CDR1 is MNHEY, CDR2 SMNVEV (reference sequence). CDR3 size: 17 residues. V was shortened by 8 bases and J by 0 bases, with 21 bases between the two germline ends. The CDR3 bases are TGTGCCAGCCAGTCCCGAGGAGACGCTTCTAGCACAGATACGCAGTATTTT. Amino acids: CASQSRGDASSTDTQYF.

This clonotype was counted at least ten times. V is TRBV7-8 and J is TRBJ2-3, with D unclear. V was clipped by 3 bases and J by 2 bases, with 12 bases between them. In germline, CDR1 is SGHVS, CDR2 FQNEAQ. The CDR3 spans 15 residues. CDR3: CASSFRPTLTDTQYF. The CDR3 DNA reads as TGTGCCAGCAGCTTCCGACCTACTCTCACAGATACGCAGTATTTT.

This clonotype was seen a few times. The rearrangement uses TRBV12-3 or TRBV12-4 and TRBJ2-1, with TRBD2 identical over 13 bases. Losses at the gene ends were 3 bases for V and 6 bases for J; bases not matched to a gene: 11. CDR3 length: 18 residues. CDR3 in DNA: TGTGCCAGCAGTTTCTCGTCCCCGACTAGCGGGGGGACCAATGAGCAGTTCTTC. Protein sequence: CASSFSSPTSGGTNEQFF.

This clonotype occurred many times. The rearrangement links TRBV20-1 to TRBJ2-1, with D perhaps TRBD2 (6 bases). The CDR3 covers 14 residues. Deletions cut 4 bases from V and 9 bases from J, with 19 bases between. Germline V gives CDR1 DFQATT, CDR2 SNEGSKA (reference sequence). The CDR3 loop is CSAKTSSTLGEQFF. The DNA of the CDR3 is TGCAGTGCTAAGACTAGTTCAACACTCGGTGAGCAGTTCTTC.

Concerning this clonotype: A single base separates this from a much larger clone, so it may be a read error. The chain combines TRBV28 with TRBJ2-6, with a weak D call TRBD1 (6 bases). The CDR3 is made up of 18 amino acids. Germline V CDR1 and CDR2: MDHEN, SYDVKM. CDR3: CASSGRDRFIAGANVLPF. CDR3 sequence (DNA): TGTGCCAGCAGTGGAAGAGACAGGTTTATAGCTGGGGCCAACGTCCTGCCTTTC.

This clonotype showed up just once. The rearrangement links TRBV7-6 to TRBJ2-2; TRBD2 might be the D (6 bases). V lost 0 bases, J lost 4 bases, and 12 bases lay in between. The CDR3 runs to 16 residues. In germline, CDR1 is SGHVS, CDR2 FNYEAQ. CDR3: CASSLAGTLGTGELFF. CDR3 DNA: TGTGCCAGCAGCTTAGCGGGGACTTTGGGCACCGGGGAGCTGTTTTTT.

This clonotype was counted between two and nine times. The V call is TRBV19, the J call TRBJ1-5; D call uncertain. Germline assignment: CDR1 LNHDA and CDR2 SQIVND (reference sequence). The CDR3 sequence is 15 residues long. V lost 3 bases, J lost 0 bases, and 9 bases lay in between. DNA of the CDR3: TGTGCCAGTAGTATGGTAGGGAGTAGCAATCAGCCCCAGCATTTT. This gives the protein CASSMVGSSNQPQHF.

This chain connects TRBV3-1 to TRBJ1-1, with D perhaps TRBD1 (5 bases). Germline-derived CDR1 and CDR2 are LGHDT and YNNKEL (reference sequence). The V and J ends lost 5 bases and 3 bases respectively, with 19 bases between them. This CDR3 has 16 amino acids. This CDR3 reads CASSSITRGHDTEAFF. The CDR3 DNA reads as TGTGCCAGCAGCTCGATCACTAGGGGCCACGACACTGAAGCTTTCTTT.